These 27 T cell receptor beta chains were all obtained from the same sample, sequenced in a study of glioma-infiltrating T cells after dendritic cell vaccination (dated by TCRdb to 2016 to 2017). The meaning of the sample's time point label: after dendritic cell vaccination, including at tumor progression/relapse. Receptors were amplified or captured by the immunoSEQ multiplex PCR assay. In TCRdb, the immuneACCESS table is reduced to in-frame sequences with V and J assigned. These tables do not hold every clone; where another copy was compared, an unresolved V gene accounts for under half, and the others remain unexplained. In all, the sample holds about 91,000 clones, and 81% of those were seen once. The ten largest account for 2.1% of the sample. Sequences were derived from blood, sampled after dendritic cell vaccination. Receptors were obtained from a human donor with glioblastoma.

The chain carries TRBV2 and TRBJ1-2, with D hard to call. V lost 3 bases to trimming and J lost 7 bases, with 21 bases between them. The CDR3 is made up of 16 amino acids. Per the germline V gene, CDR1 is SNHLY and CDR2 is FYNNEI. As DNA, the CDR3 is TGTGCCAGCAGTGAGAAGTTCGAGAAGCCCTCTCGTGGCTACACCTTC. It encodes CASSEKFEKPSRGYTF.

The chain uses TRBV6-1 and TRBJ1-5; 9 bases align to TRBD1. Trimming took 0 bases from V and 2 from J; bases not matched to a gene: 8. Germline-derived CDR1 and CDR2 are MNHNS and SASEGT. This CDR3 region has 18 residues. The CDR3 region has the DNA TGTGCCAGCAGTGAAGCGTTGGGGGGGACAGGGCGCAATCAGCCCCAGCATTTT. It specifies CASSEALGGTGRNQPQHF.

This CDR3 reads CASSPQGWPEAFF. CDR3 coding DNA: TGTGCCAGTAGTCCACAGGGATGGCCTGAAGCTTTCTTT. The chain has TRBV19 and TRBJ1-1; TRBD1 is a possible D gene (6 bases). The length of the CDR3 is 13 residues. CDR1 LNHDA and CDR2 SQIVND come from the germline V gene (reference sequence). V lost 5 bases to trimming and J lost 6 bases, with 13 bases between them. The entire variable domain, with the rest obtained from reference TRBV19 and TRBJ1-1, is as follows: DGGITQSPKYLFRKEGQNVTLSCEQNLNHDAMYWYRQDPGQGLRLIYYSQIVNDFQKGDIAEGYSVSREKKESFPLTVTSAQKNPTAFYLCASSPQGWPEAFFGQGTRLTVV.

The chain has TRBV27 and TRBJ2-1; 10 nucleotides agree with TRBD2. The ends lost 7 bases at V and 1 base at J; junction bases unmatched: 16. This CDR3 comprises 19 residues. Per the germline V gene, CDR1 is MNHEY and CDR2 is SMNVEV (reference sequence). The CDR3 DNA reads TGTGCCAGCAATCGCGCCCGGGCTAGCGGGGGAGTTTCCTACAATGAGCAGTTCTTC. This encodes CASNRARASGGVSYNEQFF.

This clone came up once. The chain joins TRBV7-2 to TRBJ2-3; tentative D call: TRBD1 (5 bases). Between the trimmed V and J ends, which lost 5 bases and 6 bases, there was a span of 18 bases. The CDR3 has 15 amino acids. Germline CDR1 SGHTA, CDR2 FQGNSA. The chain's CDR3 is CASSRNQGMGDTQYF. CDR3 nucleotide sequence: TGTGCCAGCAGCCGAAATCAGGGAATGGGGGATACGCAGTATTTT.

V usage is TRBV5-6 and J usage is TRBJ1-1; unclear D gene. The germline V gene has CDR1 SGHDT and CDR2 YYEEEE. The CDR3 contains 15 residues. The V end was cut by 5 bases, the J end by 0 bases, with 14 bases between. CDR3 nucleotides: TGTGCCAGCAGAAAATCCAGGTCCCTGAACACTGAAGCTTTCTTT. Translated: CASRKSRSLNTEAFF.

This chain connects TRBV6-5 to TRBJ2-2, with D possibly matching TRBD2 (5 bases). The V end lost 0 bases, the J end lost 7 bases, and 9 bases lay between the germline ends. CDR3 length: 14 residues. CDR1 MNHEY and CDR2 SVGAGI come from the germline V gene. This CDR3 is CASSYSGEIGELFF. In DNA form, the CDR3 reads TGTGCCAGCAGTTACTCCGGGGAAATCGGGGAGCTGTTTTTT.

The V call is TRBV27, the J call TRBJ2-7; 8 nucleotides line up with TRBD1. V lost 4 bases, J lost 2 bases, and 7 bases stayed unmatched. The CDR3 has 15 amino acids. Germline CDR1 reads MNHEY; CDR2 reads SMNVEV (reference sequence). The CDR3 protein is CASSSGQGRPYEQYV. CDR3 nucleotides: TGTGCCAGCAGTTCAGGACAGGGTCGACCCTACGAGCAGTACGTC.

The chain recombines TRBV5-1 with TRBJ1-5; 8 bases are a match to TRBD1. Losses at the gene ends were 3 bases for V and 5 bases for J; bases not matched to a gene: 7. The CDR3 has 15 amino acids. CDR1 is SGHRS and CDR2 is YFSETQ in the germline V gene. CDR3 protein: CASSSGQGGDQPQHF. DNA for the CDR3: TGCGCCAGCAGCTCAGGACAGGGCGGCGATCAGCCCCAGCATTTT.

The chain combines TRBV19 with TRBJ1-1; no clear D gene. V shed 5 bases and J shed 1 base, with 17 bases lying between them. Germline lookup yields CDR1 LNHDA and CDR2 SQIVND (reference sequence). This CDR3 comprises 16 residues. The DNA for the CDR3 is TGTGCCAGTAGTCGGCGACGGCAGGTCGAGAACACTGAAGCTTTCTTT. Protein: CASSRRRQVENTEAFF.

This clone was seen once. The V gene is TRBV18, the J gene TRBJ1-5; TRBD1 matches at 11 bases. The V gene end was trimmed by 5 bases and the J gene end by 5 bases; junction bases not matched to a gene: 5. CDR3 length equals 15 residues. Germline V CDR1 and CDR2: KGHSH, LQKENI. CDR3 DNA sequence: TGTGCCAGCTCAAGGACAGGGGGCATGGATCAGCCCCAGCATTTT. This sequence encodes CASSRTGGMDQPQHF.

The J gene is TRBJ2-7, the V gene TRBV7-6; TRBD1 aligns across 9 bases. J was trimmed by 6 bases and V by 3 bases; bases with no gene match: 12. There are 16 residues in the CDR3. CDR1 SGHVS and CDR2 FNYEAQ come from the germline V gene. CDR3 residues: CASSFTGTGLPVEQYF. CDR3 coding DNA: TGTGCCAGCAGCTTTACCGGGACAGGGCTGCCGGTCGAGCAGTACTTC.

The chain's CDR3 is CASSPRQGSSGNTIYF. The CDR3 DNA reads as TGTGCCAGCTCACCACGGCAGGGTAGCTCTGGAAACACCATATATTTT. This chain joins TRBV18 and TRBJ1-3, with D possibly matching TRBD1 (5 bases). The CDR3 consists of 16 residues. V lost 1 base, J lost 0 bases, and 10 bases lay in between. Per the germline V gene, CDR1 is KGHSH and CDR2 is LQKENI.

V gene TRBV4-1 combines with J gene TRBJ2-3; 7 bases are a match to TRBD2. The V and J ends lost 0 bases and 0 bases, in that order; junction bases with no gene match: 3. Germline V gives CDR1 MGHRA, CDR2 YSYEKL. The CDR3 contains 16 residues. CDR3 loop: CASSQELRGSTDTQYF. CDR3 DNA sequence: TGCGCCAGCAGCCAAGAGTTGCGGGGGAGCACAGATACGCAGTATTTT.

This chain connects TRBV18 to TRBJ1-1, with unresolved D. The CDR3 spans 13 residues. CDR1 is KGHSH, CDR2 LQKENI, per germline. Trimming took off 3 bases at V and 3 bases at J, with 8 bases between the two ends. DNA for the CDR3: TGTGCCAGCTCACCCCTCTTAGACACTGAAGCTTTCTTT. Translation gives CASSPLLDTEAFF.

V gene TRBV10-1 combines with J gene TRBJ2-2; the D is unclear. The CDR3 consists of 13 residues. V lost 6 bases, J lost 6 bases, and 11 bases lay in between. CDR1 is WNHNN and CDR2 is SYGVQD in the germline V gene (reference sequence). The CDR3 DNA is TGCGCCAGCAGACAGTCCACCGCCGGGGAGCTGTTTTTT. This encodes CASRQSTAGELFF.

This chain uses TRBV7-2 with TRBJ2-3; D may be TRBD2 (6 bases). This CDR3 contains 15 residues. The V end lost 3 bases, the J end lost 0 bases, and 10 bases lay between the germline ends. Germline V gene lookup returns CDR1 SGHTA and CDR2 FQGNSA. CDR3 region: CASSLDYTSTDTQYF. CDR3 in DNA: TGTGCCAGCAGCTTGGACTATACCAGCACAGATACGCAGTATTTT.

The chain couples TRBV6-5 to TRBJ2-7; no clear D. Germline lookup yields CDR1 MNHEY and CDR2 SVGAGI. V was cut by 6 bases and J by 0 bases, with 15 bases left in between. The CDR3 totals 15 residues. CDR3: CASSLETRSSYEQYF. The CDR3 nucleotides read TGTGCCAGCAGCCTAGAAACCCGGAGCTCCTACGAGCAGTACTTC.

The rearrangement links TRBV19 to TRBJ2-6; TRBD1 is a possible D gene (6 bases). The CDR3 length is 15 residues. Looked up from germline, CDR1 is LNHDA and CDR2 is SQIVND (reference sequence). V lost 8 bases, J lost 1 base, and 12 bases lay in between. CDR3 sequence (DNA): TGTGCCAGTGGATCCACAGGGTCTGGGGCCAACGTCCTGACTTTC. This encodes CASGSTGSGANVLTF.

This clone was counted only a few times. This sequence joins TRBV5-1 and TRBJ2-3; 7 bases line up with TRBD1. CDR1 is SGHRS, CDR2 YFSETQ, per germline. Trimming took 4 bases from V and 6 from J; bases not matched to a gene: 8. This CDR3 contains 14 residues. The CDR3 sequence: CASSNGKGADTQYF. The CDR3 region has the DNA TGCGCCAGCAGCAACGGAAAGGGGGCGGATACGCAGTATTTT.

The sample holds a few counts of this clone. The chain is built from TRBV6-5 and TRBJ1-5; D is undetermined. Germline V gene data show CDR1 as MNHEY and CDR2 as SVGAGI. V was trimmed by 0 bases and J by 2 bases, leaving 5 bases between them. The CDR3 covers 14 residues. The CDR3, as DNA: TGTGCCAGCAGTTACTCCCCGGGCAATCAGCCCCAGCATTTT. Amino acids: CASSYSPGNQPQHF.

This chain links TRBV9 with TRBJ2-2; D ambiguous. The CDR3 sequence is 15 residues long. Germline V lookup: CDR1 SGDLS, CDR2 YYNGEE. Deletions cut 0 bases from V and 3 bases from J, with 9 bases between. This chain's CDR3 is CASSVASRDTGELFF. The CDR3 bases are TGTGCCAGCAGCGTAGCAAGTCGGGACACCGGGGAGCTGTTTTTT.

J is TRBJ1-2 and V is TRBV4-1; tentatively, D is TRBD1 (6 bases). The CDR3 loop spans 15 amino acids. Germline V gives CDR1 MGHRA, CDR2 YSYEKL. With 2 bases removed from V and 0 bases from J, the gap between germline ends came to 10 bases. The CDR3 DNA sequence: TGCGCCAGCAGCCAAACCGGGACACCTAACTATGGCTACACCTTC. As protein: CASSQTGTPNYGYTF.

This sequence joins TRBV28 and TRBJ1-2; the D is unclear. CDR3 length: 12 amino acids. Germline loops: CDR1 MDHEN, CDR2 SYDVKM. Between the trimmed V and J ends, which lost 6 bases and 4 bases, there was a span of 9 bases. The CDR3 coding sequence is TGTGCCAGCAGACTACAATCCTATGGCTACACCTTC. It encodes CASRLQSYGYTF.

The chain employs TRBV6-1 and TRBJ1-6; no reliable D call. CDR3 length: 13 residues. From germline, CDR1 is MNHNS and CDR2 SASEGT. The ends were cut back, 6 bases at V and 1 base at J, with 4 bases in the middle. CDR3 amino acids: CASRYSYNSPLHF. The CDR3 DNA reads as TGTGCCAGCAGATATTCCTATAATTCACCCCTCCACTTT.

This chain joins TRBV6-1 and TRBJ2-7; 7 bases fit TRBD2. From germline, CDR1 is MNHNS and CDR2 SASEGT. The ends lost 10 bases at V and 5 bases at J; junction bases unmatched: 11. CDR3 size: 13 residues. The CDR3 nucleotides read TGTGCCACGGCTCTGGCGGGAGTCGACGAGCAGTACGTC. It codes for CATALAGVDEQYV.

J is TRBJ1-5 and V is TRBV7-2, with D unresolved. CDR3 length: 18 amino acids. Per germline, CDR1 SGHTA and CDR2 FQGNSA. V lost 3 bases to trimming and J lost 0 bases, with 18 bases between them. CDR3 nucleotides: TGTGCCAGCAGCTTGGTATGGAGGACCGAAAGTAGCAATCAGCCCCAGCATTTT. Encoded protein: CASSLVWRTESSNQPQHF.